Listed below are T cell receptor beta chains from one sample, sequenced in a study of spatial heterogeneity in lung cancer. A single record per CDR3 protein comes from TCRdb applying MiXCR to the 5' RACE reads. The table has about 120,000 distinct CDR3 sequences, less than 15% seen once. Material: PBMCs, obtained at follow-up. The origin of the receptors is a male donor with early-stage non-small cell lung cancer. CDR3s include the opening cysteine and the closing phenylalanine or tryptophan. The D gene is left open where the match is weak. Clone size is shown for a subset of rows, as once, few, many or a class of expanded clone.

clone_size,d_call,v_call,j_call,cdr3_aa,cdr3_nt
many,.,TRBV28,TRBJ2-5,CASSSPGSWEETQYF,TGTGCCAGCAGTTCTCCGGGATCCTGGGAAGAGACCCAGTACTTC
.,TRBD2,TRBV12-3/TRBV12-4,TRBJ2-3,CASRRLARSTDTQYF,TGTGCCAGCAGGCGACTAGCAAGGAGCACAGATACGCAGTATTTT
few,.,TRBV10-2,TRBJ2-5,CASSEPGEETQYF,TGCGCCAGCAGTGAGCCGGGAGAAGAGACCCAGTACTTC
few,.,TRBV7-8,TRBJ1-1,CASSPPGGTEAFF,TGTGCCAGCAGCCCGCCGGGGGGCACTGAAGCTTTCTTT
few,TRBD2,TRBV4-2,TRBJ2-1,CASSQEWLAGGGYNEQFF,TGTGCCAGCAGCCAAGAATGGCTAGCGGGGGGGGGTTACAATGAGCAGTTCTTC
many,TRBD2,TRBV7-2,TRBJ2-5,CASSTGLAGETQYF,TGTGCCAGCAGCACGGGACTAGCGGGAGAGACCCAGTACTTC
.,.,TRBV4-1,TRBJ1-5,CASSQEGQGTQPQHF,TGCGCCAGCAGCCAAGAAGGGCAGGGGACGCAGCCCCAGCATTTT
many,.,TRBV29-1,TRBJ2-3,CSVEGYTDTQYF,TGCAGCGTTGAAGGTTACACAGATACGCAGTATTTT
many,TRBD1,TRBV20-1,TRBJ1-1,CSARSPTGRAEAFF,TGCAGTGCTAGATCGCCGACAGGGAGGGCTGAAGCTTTCTTT
.,TRBD1,TRBV7-9,TRBJ1-5,CASSLEQGWQPQHF,TGTGCCAGCAGCTTAGAACAGGGGTGGCAGCCCCAGCATTTT
many,TRBD1,TRBV20-1,TRBJ1-5,CSASDFRTGGISGNQPQHF,TGCAGTGCTAGCGACTTCCGGACAGGGGGCATTTCGGGCAATCAGCCCCAGCATTTT
.,TRBD1,TRBV4-2,TRBJ1-4,CASSQESAGGLEKLFF,TGTGCCAGCAGCCAAGAGTCCGCAGGGGGCCTCGAAAAACTGTTTTTT
.,.,TRBV2,TRBJ2-7,CASSDRLAPYEQYF,TGTGCCAGCAGTGACCGGCTAGCCCCTTACGAGCAGTACTTC